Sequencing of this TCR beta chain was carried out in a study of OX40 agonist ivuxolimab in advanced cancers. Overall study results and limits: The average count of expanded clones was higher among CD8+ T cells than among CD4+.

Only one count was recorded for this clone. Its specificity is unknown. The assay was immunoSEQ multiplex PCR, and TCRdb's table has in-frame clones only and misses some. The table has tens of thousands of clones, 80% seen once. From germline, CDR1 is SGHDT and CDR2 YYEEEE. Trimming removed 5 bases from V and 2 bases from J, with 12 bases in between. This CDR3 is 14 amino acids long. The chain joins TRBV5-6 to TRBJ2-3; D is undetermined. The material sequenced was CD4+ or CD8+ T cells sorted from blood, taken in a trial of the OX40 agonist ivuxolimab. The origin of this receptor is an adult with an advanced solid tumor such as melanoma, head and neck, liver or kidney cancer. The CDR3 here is CASRIDTLTDTQYF. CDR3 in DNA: TGTGCCAGCAGGATCGATACCCTCACAGATACGCAGTATTTT.